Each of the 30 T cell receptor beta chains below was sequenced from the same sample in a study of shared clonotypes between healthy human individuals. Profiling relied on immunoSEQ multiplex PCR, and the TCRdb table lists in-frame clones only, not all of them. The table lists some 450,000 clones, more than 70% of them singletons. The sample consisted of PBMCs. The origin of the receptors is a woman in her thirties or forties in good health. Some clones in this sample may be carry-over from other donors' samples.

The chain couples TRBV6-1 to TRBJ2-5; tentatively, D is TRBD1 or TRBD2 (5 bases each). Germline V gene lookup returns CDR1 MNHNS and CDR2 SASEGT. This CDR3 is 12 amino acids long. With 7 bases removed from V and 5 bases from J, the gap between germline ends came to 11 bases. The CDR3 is CASMAWGETQYF. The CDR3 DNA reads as TGTGCCAGCATGGCTTGGGGGGAGACCCAGTACTTC.

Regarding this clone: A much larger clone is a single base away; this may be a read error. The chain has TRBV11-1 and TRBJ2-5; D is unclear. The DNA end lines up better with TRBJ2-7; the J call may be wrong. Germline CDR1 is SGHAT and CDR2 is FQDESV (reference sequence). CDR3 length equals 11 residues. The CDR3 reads CASSLAYEQYF. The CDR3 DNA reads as TGTGCCAGCAGCTTAGCTTACGAGCAGTACTTC.

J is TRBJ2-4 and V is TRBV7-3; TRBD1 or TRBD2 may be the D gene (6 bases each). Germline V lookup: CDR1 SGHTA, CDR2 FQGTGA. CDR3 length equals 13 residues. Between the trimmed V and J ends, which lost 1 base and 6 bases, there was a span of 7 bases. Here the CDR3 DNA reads TGTGCCAGCAGCTTAAAGGGGGGAAACATTCAGTACTTC. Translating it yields CASSLKGGNIQYF.

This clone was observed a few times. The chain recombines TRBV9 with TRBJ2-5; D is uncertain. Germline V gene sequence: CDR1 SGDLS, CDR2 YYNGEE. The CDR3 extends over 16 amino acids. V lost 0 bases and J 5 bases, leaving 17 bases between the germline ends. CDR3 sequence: CASSVGRVKVGETQYF. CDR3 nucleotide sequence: TGTGCCAGCAGCGTAGGACGGGTCAAAGTAGGGGAGACCCAGTACTTC.

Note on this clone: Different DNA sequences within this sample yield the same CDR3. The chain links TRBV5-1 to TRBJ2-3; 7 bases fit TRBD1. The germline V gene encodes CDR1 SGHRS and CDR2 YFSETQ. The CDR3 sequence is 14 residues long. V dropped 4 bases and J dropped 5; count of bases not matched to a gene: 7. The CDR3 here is CASSPTGVGDTQYF. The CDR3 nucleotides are TGCGCCAGCAGCCCCACAGGGGTAGGAGATACGCAGTATTTT.

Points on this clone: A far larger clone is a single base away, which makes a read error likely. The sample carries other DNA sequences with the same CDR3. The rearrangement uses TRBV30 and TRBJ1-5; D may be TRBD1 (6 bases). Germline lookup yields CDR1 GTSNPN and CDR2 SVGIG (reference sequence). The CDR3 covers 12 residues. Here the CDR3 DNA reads TGTGCTTGGAGTTCGCAGGGGCAGATACGGCATTTT. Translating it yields CAWSSQGQIRHF.

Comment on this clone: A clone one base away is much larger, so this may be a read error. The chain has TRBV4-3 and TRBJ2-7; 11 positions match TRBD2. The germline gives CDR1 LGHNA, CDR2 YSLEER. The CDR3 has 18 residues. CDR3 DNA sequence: TGCGCCAGCAGCCAAGTCGCAGGTTCCCTAGCGGGAGGCTACGGGCAGTACTTC. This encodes CASSQVAGSLAGGYGQYF.

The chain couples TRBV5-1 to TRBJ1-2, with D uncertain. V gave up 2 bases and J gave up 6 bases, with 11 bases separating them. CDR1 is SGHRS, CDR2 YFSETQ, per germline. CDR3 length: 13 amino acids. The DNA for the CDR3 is TGCGCCAGCAGCTTCGGGCACGGGGATGGCTACACCTTC. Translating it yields CASSFGHGDGYTF.

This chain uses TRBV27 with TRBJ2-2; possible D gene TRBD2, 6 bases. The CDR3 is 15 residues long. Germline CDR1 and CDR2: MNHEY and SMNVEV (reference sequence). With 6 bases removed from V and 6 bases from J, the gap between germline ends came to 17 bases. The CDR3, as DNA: TGTGCCAGCAGCCTTAGGGACTTCGGGGCCGGGGAGCTGTTTTTT. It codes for CASSLRDFGAGELFF.

The CDR3 reads CATSDSNQPQHF. The CDR3 DNA reads as TGTGCCACCAGTGACAGCAATCAGCCCCAGCATTTT. This chain uses TRBV15 with TRBJ1-5; D is undetermined. V was shortened by 6 bases and J by 1 base, with 4 bases between the two germline ends. Germline-derived CDR1 and CDR2 are LNHNV and YYDKDF (reference sequence). The CDR3 is made up of 12 amino acids. The complete variable domain, with remaining parts taken from reference TRBV15 and TRBJ1-5, reads DAMVIQNPRYQVTQFGKPVTLSCSQTLNHNVMYWYQQKSSQAPKLLFHYYDKDFNNEADTPDNFQSRRPNTSFCFLDIRSPGLGDTAMYLCATSDSNQPQHFGDGTRLSIL.

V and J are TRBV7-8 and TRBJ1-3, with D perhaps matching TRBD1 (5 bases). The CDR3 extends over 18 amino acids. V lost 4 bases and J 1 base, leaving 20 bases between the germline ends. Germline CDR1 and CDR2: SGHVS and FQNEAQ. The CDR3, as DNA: TGTGCCAGCAGCTCTTTGAACAGGATTAGGGGTTCTGGAAACACCATATATTTT. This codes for CASSSLNRIRGSGNTIYF.

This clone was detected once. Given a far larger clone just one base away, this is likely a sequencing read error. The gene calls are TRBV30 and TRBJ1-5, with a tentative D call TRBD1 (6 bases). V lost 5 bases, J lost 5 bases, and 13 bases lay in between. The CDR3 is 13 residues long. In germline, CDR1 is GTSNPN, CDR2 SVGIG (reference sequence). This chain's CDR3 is CAWSAGADQPQHF. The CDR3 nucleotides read TGTGCCTGGTCCGCAGGGGCCGATCAGCCCCAGCATTTT.

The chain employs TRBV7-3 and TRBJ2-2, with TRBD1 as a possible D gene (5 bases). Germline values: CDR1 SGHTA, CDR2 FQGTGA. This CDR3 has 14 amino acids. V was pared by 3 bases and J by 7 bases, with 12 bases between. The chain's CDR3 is CASSLAGPIGELFF. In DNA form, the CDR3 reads TGTGCCAGCAGCTTGGCAGGGCCTATCGGGGAGCTGTTTTTT.

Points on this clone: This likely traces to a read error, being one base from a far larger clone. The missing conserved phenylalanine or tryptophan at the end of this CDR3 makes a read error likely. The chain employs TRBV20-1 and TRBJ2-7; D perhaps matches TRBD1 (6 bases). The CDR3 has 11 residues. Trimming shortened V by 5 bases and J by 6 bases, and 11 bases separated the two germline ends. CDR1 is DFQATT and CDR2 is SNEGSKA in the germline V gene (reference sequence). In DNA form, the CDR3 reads TGCAGTGCTGATACAGGGCGCGAGCAGTACTCC. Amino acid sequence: CSADTGREQYS.

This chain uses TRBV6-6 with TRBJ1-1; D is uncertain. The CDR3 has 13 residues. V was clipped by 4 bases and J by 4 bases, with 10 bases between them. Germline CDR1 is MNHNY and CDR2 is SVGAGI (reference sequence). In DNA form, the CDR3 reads TGTGCCAGCAGTTTGACCCGAGGCACTGAAGCTTTCTTT. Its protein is CASSLTRGTEAFF.

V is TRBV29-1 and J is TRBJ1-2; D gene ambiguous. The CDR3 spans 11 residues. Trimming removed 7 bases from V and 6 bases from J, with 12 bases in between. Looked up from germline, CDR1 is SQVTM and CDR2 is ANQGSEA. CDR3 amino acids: CSATFEDGYTF. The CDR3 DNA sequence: TGCAGCGCCACCTTTGAGGATGGCTACACCTTC.

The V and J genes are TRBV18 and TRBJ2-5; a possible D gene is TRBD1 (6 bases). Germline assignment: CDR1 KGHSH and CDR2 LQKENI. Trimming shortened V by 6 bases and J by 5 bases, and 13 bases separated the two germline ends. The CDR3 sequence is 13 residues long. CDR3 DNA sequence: TGTGCCAGCTCCGACGGACAGAGCGAGACCCAGTACTTC. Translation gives CASSDGQSETQYF.

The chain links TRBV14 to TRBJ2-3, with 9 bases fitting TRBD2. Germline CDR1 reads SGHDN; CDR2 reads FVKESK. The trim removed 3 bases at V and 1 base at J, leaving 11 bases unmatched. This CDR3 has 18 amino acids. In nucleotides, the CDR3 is TGTGCCAGCAGCCACCCCGGATTAGCGGGAGTGGGCACAGATACGCAGTATTTT. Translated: CASSHPGLAGVGTDTQYF. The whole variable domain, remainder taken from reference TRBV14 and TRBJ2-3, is EAGVTQFPSHSVIEKGQTVTLRCDPISGHDNLYWYRRVMGKEIKFLLHFVKESKQDESGMPNNRFLAERTGGTYSTLKVQPAELEDSGVYFCASSHPGLAGVGTDTQYFGPGTRLTVL.

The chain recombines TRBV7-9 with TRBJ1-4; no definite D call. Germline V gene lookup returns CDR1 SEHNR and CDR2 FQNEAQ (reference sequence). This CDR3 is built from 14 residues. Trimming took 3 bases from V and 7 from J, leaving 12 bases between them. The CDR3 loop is CASSFGGITEKLFF. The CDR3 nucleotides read TGTGCCAGCAGCTTCGGTGGGATAACTGAAAAACTGTTTTTT. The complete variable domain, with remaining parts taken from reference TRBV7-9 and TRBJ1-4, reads DTGVSQNPRHKITKRGQNVTFRCDPISEHNRLYWYRQTLGQGPEFLTYFQNEAQLEKSRLLSDRFSAERPKGSFSTLEIQRTEQGDSAMYLCASSFGGITEKLFFGSGTQLSVL.

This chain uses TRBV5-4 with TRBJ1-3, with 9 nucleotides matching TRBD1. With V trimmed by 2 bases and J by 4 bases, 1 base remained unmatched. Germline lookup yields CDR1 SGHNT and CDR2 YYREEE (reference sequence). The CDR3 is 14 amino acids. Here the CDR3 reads CASSLQGAGNTIYF. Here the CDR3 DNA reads TGTGCCAGCAGCTTACAGGGGGCGGGAAACACCATATATTTT.

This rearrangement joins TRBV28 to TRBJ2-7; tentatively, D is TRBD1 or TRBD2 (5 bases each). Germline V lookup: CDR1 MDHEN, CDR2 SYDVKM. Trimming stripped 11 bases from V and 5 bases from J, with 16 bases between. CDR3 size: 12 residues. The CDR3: CASGLATNEQYF. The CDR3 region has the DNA TGTGCCTCGGGGCTAGCTACCAACGAGCAGTACTTC.

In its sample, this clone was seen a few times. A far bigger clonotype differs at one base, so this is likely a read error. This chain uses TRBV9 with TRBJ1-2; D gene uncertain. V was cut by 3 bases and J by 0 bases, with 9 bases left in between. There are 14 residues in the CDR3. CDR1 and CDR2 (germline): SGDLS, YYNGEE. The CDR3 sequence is CASSDPTTNYGYTF. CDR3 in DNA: TGTGCCAGCAGCGACCCAACAACTAACTATGGCTACACCTTC.

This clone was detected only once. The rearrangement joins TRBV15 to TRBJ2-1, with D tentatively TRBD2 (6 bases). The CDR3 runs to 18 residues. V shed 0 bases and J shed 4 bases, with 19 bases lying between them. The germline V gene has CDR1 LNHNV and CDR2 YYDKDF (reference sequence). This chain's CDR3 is CATSRESSGAGTYNEQFF. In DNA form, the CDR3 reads TGTGCCACCAGCAGAGAATCCTCTGGGGCGGGGACTTACAATGAGCAGTTCTTC.

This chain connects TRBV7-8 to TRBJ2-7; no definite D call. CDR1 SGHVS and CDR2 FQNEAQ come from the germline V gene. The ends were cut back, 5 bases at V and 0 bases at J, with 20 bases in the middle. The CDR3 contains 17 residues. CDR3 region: CASSPRPGRPDSYEQYF. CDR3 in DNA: TGTGCCAGCAGCCCCCGCCCGGGCAGGCCGGACTCCTACGAGCAGTACTTC.

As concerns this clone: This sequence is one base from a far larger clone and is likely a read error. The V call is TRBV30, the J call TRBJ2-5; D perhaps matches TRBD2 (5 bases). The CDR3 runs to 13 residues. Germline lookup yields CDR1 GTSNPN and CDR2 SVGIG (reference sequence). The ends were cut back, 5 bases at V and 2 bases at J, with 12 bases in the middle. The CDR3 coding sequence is TGTGCCTGGGGGAGAGAGGTTCAAGAGACCCAGTACTTC. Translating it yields CAWGREVQETQYF.

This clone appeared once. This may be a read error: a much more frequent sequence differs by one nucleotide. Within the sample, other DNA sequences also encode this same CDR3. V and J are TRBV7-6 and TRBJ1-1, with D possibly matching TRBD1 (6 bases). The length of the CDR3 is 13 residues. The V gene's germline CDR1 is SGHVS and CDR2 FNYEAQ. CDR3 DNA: TGCGCCAGCAGCTTAGCCAGGGGCACTGAAGCTTTCTTT. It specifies CASSLARGTEAFF. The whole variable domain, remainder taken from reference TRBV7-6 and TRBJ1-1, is GAGVSQSPRYKVTKRGQDVALRCDPISGHVSLYWYRQALGQGPEFLTYFNYEAQQDKSGLPNDRFSAERPEGSISTLTIQRTEQRDSAMYRCASSLARGTEAFFGQGTRLTVV.

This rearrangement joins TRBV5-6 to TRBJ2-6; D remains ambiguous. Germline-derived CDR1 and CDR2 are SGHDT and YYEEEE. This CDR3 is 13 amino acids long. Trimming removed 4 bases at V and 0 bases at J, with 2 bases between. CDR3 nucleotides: TGTGCCAGCAGCGCCTCTGGGGCCAACGTCCTGACTTTC. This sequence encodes CASSASGANVLTF.

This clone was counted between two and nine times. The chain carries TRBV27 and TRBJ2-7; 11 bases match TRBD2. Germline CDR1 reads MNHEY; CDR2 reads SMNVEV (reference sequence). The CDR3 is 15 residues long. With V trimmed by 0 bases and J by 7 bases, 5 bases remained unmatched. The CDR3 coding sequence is TGTGCCAGCAGTTTATCCGGGACTAGCGGCGGGGAGCAGTACTTC. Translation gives CASSLSGTSGGEQYF.

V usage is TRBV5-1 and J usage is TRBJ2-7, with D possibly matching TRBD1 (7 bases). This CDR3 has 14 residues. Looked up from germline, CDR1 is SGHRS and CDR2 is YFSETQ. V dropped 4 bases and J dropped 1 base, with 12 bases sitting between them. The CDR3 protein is CASSTPGGSYEQYF. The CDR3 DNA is TGCGCCAGCAGCACGCCAGGGGGGTCCTACGAGCAGTACTTC.

The CDR3 coding sequence is TGTGCCAGCAGCTTAGGGGTCGGGACGAACACCGGGGAGCTGTTTTTT. This codes for CASSLGVGTNTGELFF. The J gene is TRBJ2-2, the V gene TRBV7-9, with a possible D match to TRBD2 (5 bases). Germline CDR1 and CDR2: SEHNR and FQNEAQ (reference sequence). V shed 1 base and J shed 0 bases, with 9 bases lying between them. CDR3 length: 16 residues.